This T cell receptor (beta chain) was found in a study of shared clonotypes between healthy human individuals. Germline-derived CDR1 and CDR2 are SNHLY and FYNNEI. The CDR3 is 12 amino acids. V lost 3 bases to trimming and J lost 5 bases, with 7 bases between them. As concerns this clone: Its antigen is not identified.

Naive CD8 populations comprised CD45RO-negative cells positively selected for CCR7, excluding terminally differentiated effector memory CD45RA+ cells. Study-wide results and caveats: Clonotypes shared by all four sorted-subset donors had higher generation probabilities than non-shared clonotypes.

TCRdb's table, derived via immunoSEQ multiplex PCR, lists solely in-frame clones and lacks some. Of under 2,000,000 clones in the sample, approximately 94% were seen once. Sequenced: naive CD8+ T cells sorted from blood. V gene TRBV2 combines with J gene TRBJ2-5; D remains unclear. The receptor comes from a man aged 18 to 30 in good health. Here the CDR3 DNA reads TGTGCCAGCAGTGATGAGGTGGAGACCCAGTACTTC. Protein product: CASSDEVETQYF.